Listed below are T cell receptor beta chains from one sample, sequenced in a study of a mutant IDH1 vaccine in newly diagnosed glioma. These receptors' targets are unknown. Profiled with immunoSEQ multiplex PCR; TCRdb holds only in-frame clones, not every one. This sample yields roughly 34,000 clones, of which roughly 90% are seen a single time; around 5% belongs to the top ten. The source was PBMCs, collected from a glioma patient whose treatment included an IDH1 peptide vaccine. These receptors were obtained from a middle-aged woman with glioma. CDR3s include the opening cysteine and the closing phenylalanine or tryptophan. A D gene is named only where the DNA matches it firmly. Clone sizes are given selectively: once, few, many, or a class where the clone is expanded.

CDR3	DNA	J	V	size	D
CASTRGGAVVSGELFF	TGTGCCAGCACAAGGGGCGGAGCTGTGGTATCCGGGGAGCTGTTTTTT	TRBJ2-2	TRBV6-6	.	.
CASSIAGQVNTEAFF	TGTGCCAGTAGTATAGCTGGACAGGTGAACACTGAAGCTTTCTTT	TRBJ1-1	TRBV19	.	TRBD1
CASSVPSRTEAFF	TGTGCCAGTAGTGTCCCGTCTCGGACTGAAGCTTTCTTT	TRBJ1-1	TRBV19	.	.
CASSLEDRSIEAFF	TGCGCCAGCAGCCTAGAGGACAGATCGATTGAAGCTTTCTTT	TRBJ1-1	TRBV5-1	.	.
CASSSQTRGRYGYTF	TGTGCCAGCAGTTCGCAAACACGGGGCCGGTATGGCTACACCTTC	TRBJ1-2	TRBV2	.	.
CASTPTHGGGGITDTQYF	TGCGCCAGCACACCTACCCACGGGGGTGGGGGTATCACAGATACGCAGTATTTT	TRBJ2-3	TRBV5-1	.	.
CSAKVPISYNEQFF	TGCAGCGCTAAGGTACCCATCTCCTACAATGAGCAGTTCTTC	TRBJ2-1	TRBV29-1	.	.
CASSVQQGVYTEAFF	TGTGCCAGCAGCGTTCAGCAGGGCGTATACACTGAAGCTTTCTTT	TRBJ1-1	TRBV6-5	.	.
CASGRTGDTEAFF	TGTGCCAGCGGCAGGACAGGGGACACTGAAGCTTTCTTT	TRBJ1-1	TRBV27	few	TRBD1
CASSKRWELAFF	TGTGCCAGCAGCAAACGGTGGGAGTTGGCTTTCTTT	TRBJ1-1	TRBV21-1	once	.
CAISDFGGNQPQHF	TGTGCCATCAGTGACTTTGGAGGGAATCAGCCCCAGCATTTT	TRBJ1-5	TRBV10-3	few	.
CASSLTGVNTGELFF	TGTGCCAGCAGTTTAACAGGGGTTAACACCGGGGAGCTGTTTTTT	TRBJ2-2	TRBV6-5	.	TRBD1
CASSLTSDTQYF	TGTGCCAGCAGCCTAACTTCGGATACGCAGTATTTT	TRBJ2-3	TRBV7-9	.	.
CASSVVTGELFF	TGTGCCAGCAGCGTAGTAACCGGGGAGCTGTTTTTT	TRBJ2-2	TRBV9	.	.
CASSPRQGDYVYEQYF	TGTGCCAGCAGCCCCCGCCAGGGCGATTATGTTTACGAGCAGTACTTC	TRBJ2-7	TRBV7-8	.	.
CASPSGGFTDTQYF	TGTGCCAGCCCCAGCGGAGGGTTCACAGATACGCAGTATTTT	TRBJ2-3	TRBV5-8	.	.
CASSRLRMNTEAFF	TGTGCCAGCAGCCGACTGCGCATGAACACTGAAGCTTTCTTT	TRBJ1-1	TRBV5-5	.	.
CASSFLGGGYGYTF	TGTGCCAGCAGTTTCCTCGGGGGCGGCTATGGCTACACCTTC	TRBJ1-2	TRBV27	.	.
CASSRPRGTDTQYF	TGTGCCAGCAGCCGACCGCGGGGGACAGATACGCAGTATTTT	TRBJ2-3	TRBV7-9	.	TRBD2
CASSYRQSSYNSPLHF	TGTGCCAGCAGTTACCGTCAGAGCTCCTATAATTCACCCCTCCACTTT	TRBJ1-6	TRBV6-5	.	.
CASSMTQANTGELFF	TGTGCCAGCAGCATGACACAGGCGAACACCGGGGAGCTGTTTTTT	TRBJ2-2	TRBV9	few	.
CATSGGSSTDTQYF	TGTGCCACCAGCGGGGGGTCTAGCACAGATACGCAGTATTTT	TRBJ2-3	TRBV19	.	TRBD2
CASSQGGRKNTEAFF	TGCGCCAGCAGCCAAGGTGGGCGGAAGAACACTGAAGCTTTCTTT	TRBJ1-1	TRBV5-1	.	.
CASRQSGGGFNEQFF	TGTGCCAGCAGACAAAGCGGGGGTGGTTTTAATGAGCAGTTCTTC	TRBJ2-1	TRBV2	.	TRBD2
CASSMEGQGLGGYTF	TGTGCCAGTAGTATGGAGGGACAGGGCTTGGGTGGCTACACCTTC	TRBJ1-2	TRBV19	.	TRBD1
CAWTGISPEAFF	TGTGCCTGGACCGGGATATCCCCTGAAGCTTTCTTT	TRBJ1-1	TRBV30	.	.
CASSLGASGSVNEQFF	TGTGCTAGCAGCTTAGGTGCTAGCGGGAGTGTCAATGAGCAGTTCTTC	TRBJ2-1	TRBV7-7	.	TRBD2
CSVFQGANEKLFF	TGCAGCGTGTTCCAGGGAGCTAATGAAAAACTGTTTTTT	TRBJ1-4	TRBV29-1	.	.
CASRGTVAYEQYF	TGTGCCAGCAGGGGGACAGTGGCGTACGAGCAGTACTTC	TRBJ2-7	TRBV6-5	.	TRBD1
CSGRRTSNNEQFF	TGCAGCGGGCGGCGGACATCCAACAATGAGCAGTTCTTC	TRBJ2-1	TRBV29-1	.	.
CASSSRQGRAQPQHF	TGTGCCAGCAGCTCCCGACAGGGGAGGGCACAGCCCCAGCATTTT	TRBJ1-5	TRBV5-6	.	TRBD1